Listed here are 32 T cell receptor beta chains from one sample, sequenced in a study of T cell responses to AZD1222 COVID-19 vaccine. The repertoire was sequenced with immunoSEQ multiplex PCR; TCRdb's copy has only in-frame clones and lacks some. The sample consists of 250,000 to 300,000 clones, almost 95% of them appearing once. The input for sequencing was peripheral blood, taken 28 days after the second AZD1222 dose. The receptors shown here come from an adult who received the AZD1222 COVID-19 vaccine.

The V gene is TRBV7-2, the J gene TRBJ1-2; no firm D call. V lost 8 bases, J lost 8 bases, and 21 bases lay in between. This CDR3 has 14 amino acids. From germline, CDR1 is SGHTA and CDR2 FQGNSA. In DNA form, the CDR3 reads TGTGCCAGCTCAAGGGTCTCCAACTACGACGGCTACACCTTC. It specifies CASSRVSNYDGYTF.

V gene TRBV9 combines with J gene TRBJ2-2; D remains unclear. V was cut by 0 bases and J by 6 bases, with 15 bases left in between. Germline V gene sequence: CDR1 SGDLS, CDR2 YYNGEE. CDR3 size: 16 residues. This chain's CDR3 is CASSVAWGSDAGELFF. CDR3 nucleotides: TGTGCCAGCAGCGTAGCCTGGGGAAGTGATGCCGGGGAGCTGTTTTTT. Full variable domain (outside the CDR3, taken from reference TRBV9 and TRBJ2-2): DSGVTQTPKHLITATGQRVTLRCSPRSGDLSVYWYQQSLDQGLQFLIQYYNGEERAKGNILERFSAQQFPDLHSELNLSSLELGDSALYFCASSVAWGSDAGELFFGEGSRLTVL.

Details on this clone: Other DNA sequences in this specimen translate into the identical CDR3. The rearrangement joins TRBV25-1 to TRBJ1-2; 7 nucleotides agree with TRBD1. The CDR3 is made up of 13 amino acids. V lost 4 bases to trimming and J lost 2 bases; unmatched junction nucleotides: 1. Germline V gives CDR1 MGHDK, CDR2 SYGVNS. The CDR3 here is CASSVTGNYGYTF. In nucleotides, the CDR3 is TGTGCCAGCAGTGTGACAGGGAACTATGGCTACACCTTC.

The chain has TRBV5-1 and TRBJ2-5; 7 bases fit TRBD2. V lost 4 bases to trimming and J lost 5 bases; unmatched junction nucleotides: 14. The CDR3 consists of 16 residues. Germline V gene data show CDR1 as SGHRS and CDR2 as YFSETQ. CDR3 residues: CASSPGGTNGEETQYF. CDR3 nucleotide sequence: TGCGCCAGCAGCCCGGGCGGGACTAATGGAGAGGAGACCCAGTACTTC.

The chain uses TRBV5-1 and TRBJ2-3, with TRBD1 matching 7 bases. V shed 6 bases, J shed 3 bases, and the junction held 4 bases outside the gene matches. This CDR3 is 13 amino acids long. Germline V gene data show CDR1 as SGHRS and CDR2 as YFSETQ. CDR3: CASTQGVTDTQYF. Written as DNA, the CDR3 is TGCGCCAGCACCCAGGGGGTAACAGATACGCAGTATTTT. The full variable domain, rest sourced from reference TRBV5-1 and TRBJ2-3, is KAGVTQTPRYLIKTRGQQVTLSCSPISGHRSVSWYQQTPGQGLQFLFEYFSETQRNKGNFPGRFSGRQFSNSRSEMNVSTLELGDSALYLCASTQGVTDTQYFGPGTRLTVL.

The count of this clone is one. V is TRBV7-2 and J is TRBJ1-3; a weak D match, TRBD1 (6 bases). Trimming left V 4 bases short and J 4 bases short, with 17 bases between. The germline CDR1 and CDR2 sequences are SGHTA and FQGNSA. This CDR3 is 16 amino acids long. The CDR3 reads CASSSDTGLSGNTIYF. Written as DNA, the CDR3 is TGTGCCAGCAGCTCGGACACAGGGCTATCAGGAAACACCATATATTTT.

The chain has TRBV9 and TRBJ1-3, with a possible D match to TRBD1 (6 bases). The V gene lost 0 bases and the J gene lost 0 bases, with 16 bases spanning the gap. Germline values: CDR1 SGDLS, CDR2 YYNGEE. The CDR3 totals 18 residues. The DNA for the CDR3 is TGTGCCAGCAGCGTAGAATTATTAGGGGGGAGCTCTGGAAACACCATATATTTT. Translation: CASSVELLGGSSGNTIYF.

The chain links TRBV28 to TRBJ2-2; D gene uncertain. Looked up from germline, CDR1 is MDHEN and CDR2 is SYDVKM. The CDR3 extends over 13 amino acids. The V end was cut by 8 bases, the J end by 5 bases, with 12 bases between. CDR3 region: CASQTPSTGELFF. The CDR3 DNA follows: TGTGCCAGCCAGACCCCTTCAACCGGGGAGCTGTTTTTT.

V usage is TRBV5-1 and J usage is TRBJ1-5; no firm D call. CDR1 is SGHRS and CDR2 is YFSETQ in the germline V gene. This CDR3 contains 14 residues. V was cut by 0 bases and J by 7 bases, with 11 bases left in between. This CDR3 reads CASSLEPGSQPQHF. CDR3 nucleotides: TGCGCCAGCAGCTTGGAGCCCGGATCGCAGCCCCAGCATTTT.

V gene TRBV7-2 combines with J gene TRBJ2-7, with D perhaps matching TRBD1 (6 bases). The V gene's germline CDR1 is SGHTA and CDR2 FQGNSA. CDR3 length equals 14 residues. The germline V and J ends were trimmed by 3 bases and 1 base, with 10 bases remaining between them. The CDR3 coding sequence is TGTGCCAGCAGCTTGTACAGGGAGTCCTACGAGCAGTACTTC. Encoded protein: CASSLYRESYEQYF.

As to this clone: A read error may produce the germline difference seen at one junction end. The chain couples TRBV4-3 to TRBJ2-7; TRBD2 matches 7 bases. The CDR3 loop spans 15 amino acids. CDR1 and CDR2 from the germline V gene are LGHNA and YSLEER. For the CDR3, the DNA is TGCGCCAGCAGCCAAGGACTAGCCGGAGGAGGGCTAAAGGACTTC. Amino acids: CASSQGLAGGGLKDF.

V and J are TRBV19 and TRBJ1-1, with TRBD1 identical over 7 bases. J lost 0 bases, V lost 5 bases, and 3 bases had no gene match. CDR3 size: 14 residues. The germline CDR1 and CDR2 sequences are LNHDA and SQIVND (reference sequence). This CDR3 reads CASSSQGMNTEAFF. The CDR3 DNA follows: TGTGCCAGTAGTTCACAGGGGATGAACACTGAAGCTTTCTTT.

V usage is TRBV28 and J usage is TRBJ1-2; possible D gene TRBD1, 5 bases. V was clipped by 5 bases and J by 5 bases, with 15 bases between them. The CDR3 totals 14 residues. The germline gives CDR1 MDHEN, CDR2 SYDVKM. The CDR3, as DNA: TGTGCCAGCAGTCTTTTGAGGGGCGAATATGGCTACACCTTC. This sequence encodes CASSLLRGEYGYTF.

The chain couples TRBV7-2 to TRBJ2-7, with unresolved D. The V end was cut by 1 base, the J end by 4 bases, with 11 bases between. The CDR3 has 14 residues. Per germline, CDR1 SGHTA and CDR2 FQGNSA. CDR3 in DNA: TGTGCCAGCAGCTTAGGGTCTCAAAGGTACGAGCAGTACTTC. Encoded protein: CASSLGSQRYEQYF.

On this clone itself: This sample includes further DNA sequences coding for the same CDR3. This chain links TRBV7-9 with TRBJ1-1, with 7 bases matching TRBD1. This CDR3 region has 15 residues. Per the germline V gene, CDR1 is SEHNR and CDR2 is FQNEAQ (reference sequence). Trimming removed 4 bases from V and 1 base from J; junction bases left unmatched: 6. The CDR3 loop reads CASSSWTGRNTEAFF. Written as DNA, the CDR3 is TGTGCCAGCAGCTCTTGGACAGGTAGGAACACTGAAGCTTTCTTT.

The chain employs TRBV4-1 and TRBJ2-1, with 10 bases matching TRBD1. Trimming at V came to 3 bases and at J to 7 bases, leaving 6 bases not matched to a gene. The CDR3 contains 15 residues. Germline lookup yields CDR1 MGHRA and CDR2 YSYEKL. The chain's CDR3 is CASSHPGQGRNEQFF. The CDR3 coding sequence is TGCGCCAGCAGCCACCCGGGACAGGGGAGGAATGAGCAGTTCTTC.

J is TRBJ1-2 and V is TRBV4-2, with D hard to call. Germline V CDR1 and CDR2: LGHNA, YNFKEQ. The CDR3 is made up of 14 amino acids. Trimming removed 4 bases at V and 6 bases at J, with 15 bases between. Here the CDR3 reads CASSPLPLGHGYTF. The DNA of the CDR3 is TGTGCCAGCAGCCCCCTCCCTCTCGGACATGGCTACACCTTC.

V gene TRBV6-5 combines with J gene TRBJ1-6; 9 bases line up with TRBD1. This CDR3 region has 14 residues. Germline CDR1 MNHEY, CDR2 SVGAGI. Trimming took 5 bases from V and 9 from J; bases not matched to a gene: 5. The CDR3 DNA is TGTGCCAGCAGTCCGGGACAGGGCATTTCACCCCTCCACTTT. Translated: CASSPGQGISPLHF.

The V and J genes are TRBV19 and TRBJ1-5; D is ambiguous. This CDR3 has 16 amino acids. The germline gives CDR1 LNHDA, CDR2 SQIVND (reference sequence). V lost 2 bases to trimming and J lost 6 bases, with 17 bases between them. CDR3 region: CASSISGLNLVQPQHF. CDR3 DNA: TGTGCCAGTAGTATATCCGGACTCAACTTGGTTCAGCCCCAGCATTTT.

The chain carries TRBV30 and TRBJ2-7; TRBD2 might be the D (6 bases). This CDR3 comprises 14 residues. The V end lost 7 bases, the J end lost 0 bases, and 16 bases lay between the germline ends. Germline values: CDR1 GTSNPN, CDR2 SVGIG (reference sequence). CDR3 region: CASTGRDSSYEQYF. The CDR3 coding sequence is TGTGCCTCTACCGGTAGGGACTCCTCCTACGAGCAGTACTTC.

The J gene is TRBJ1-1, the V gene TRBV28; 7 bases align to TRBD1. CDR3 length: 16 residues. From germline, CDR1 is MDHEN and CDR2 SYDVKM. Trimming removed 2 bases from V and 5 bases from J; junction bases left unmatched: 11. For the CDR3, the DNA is TGTGCCAGCAGTTTAAGGCCAGGGGGAGTCCGGACTGAAGCTTTCTTT. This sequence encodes CASSLRPGGVRTEAFF.

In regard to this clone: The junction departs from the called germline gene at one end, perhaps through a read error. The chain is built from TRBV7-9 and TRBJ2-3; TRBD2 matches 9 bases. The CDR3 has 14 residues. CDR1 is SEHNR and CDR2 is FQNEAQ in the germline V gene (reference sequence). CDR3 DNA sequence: TGTGCCAGCAGCCGCCCTCCGGGCGGGAGGGCCGGCCGTTTT. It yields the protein CASSRPPGGRAGRF. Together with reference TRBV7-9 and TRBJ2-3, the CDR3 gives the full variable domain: DTGVSQNPRHKITKRGQNVTFRCDPISEHNRLYWYRQTLGQGPEFLTYFQNEAQLEKSRLLSDRFSAERPKGSFSTLEIQRTEQGDSAMYLCASSRPPGGRAGRFGPGTRLTVL.

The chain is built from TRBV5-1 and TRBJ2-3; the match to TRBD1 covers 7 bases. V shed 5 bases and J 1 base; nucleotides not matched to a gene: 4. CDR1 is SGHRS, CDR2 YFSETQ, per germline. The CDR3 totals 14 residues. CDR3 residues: CASSPGTGTDTQYF. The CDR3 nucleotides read TGCGCCAGCAGTCCCGGGACAGGCACAGATACGCAGTATTTT.

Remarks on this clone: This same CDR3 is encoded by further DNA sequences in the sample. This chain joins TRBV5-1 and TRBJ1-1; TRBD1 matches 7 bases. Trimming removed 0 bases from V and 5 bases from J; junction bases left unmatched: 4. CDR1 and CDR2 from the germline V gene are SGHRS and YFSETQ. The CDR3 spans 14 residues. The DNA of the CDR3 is TGCGCCAGCAGCTTGGACAGGGGAGGTACTGAAGCTTTCTTT. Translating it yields CASSLDRGGTEAFF.

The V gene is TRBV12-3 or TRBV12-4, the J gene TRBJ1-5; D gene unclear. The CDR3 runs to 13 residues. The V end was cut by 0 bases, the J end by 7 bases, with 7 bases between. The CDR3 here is CASSLAESQPQHF. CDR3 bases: TGTGCCAGCAGTTTAGCGGAGTCGCAGCCCCAGCATTTT.

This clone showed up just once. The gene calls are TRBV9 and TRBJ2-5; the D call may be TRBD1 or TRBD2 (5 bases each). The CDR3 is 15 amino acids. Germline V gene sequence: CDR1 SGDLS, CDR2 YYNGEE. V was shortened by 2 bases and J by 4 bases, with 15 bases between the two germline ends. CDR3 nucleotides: TGTGCCAGCAGCGTGGGGCTCACTAGGGGAGAGACCCAGTACTTC. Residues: CASSVGLTRGETQYF.

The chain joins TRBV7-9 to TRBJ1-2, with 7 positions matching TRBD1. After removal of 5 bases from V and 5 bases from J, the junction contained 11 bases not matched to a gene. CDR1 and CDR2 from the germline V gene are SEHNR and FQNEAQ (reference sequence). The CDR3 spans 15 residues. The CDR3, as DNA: TGTGCCAGCAGCCCGCCCTTGACCAGGGGGTATGGCTACACCTTC. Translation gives CASSPPLTRGYGYTF.

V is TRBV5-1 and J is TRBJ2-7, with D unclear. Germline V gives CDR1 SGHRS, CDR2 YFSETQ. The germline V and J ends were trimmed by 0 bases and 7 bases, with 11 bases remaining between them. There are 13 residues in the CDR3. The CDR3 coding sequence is TGCGCCAGCAGCTTGGAATTTCTGGGAGAGCAGTACTTC. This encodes CASSLEFLGEQYF. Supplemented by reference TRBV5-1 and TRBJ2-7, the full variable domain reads KAGVTQTPRYLIKTRGQQVTLSCSPISGHRSVSWYQQTPGQGLQFLFEYFSETQRNKGNFPGRFSGRQFSNSRSEMNVSTLELGDSALYLCASSLEFLGEQYFGPGTRLTVT.

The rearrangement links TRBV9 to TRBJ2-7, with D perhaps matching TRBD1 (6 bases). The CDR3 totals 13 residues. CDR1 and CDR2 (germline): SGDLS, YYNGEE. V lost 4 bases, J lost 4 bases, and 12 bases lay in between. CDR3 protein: CASSPTGNYEQYF. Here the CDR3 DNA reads TGTGCCAGCAGCCCGACAGGAAATTACGAGCAGTACTTC.

The CDR3 DNA is TGTGCCAGTAGTTCGCAAACAACGAACACTGAAGCTTTCTTT. Protein product: CASSSQTTNTEAFF. The chain couples TRBV19 to TRBJ1-1; the D is unclear. Germline V lookup: CDR1 LNHDA, CDR2 SQIVND (reference sequence). This CDR3 has 14 residues. V lost 5 bases to trimming and J lost 1 base, with 11 bases between them.

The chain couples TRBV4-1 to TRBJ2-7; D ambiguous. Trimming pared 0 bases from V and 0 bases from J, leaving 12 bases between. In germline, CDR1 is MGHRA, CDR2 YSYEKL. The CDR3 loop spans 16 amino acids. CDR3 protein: CASSQDLGVNSYEQYF. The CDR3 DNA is TGCGCCAGCAGCCAAGACCTGGGTGTTAACTCCTACGAGCAGTACTTC.

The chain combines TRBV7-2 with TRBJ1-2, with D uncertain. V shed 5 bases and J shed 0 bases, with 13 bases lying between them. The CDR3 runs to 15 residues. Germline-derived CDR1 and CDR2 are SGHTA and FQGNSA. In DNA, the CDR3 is TGTGCCAGCAGCCCCTCTGGGTCCGCTAACTATGGCTACACCTTC. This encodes CASSPSGSANYGYTF.